This entry is about one T cell receptor beta chain. Its target is unknown. These data belong to a study of breast tumors, draining lymph nodes, adjacent tissues. Points from the study as a whole: Data only fit, rather than demonstrated, lymph node origin of most tumor T cells. Luminal-like breast cancer showed significantly higher tumor–nontumor repertoire similarity than basal-like. Tumor repertoires ranked between lymph nodes and nontumor tissue in diversity, with V and J gene preferences. Findings are consistent with lymph node origin and intratumoral expansion of most tumor T cells.

Per the germline V gene, CDR1 is SGHRS and CDR2 is YFSETQ. The CDR3 covers 15 residues. Germline trimming cut 4 bases from V and 3 bases from J; bases unmatched to any gene: 4. TCRdb re-derived calls from the multiplex PCR reads in MiXCR, one entry per CDR3 protein. The table records under 20,000 distinct CDR3 sequences, over 40% of them present only once. The sequencing sample was made of breast tumor tissue. The sequence was obtained from a female donor with breast cancer. Some clones in this sample may be carry-over from other donors' samples. The chain combines TRBV5-1 with TRBJ2-7, with 13 bases fitting TRBD2. For the CDR3, the DNA is TGCGCCAGCAGCAAGGGACTAGCGGGATTCTACGAGCAGTACTTC. It is translated as CASSKGLAGFYEQYF.